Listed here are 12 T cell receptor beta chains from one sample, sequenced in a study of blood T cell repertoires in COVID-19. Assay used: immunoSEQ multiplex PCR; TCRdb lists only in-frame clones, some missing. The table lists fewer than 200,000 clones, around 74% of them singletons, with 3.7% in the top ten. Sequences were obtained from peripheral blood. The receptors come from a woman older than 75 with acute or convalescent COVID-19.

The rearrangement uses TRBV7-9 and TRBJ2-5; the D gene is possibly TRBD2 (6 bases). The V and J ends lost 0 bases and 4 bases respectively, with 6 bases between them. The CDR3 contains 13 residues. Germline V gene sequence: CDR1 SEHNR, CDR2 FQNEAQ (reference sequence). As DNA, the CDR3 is TGTGCCAGCAGCTTAGCGGGGGGAGAGACCCAGTACTTC. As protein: CASSLAGGETQYF.

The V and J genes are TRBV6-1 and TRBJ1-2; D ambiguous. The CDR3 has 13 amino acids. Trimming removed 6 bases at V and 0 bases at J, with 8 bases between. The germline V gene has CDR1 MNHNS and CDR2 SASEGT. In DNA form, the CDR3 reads TGTGCCAGCAGCCGACAAGCTAACTATGGCTACACCTTC. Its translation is CASSRQANYGYTF.

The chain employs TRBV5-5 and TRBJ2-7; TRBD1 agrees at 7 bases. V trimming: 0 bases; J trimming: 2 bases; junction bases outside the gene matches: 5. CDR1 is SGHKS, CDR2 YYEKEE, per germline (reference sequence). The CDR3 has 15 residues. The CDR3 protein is CASSLGTGLPYEQYF. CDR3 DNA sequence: TGTGCCAGCAGCTTGGGGACAGGACTCCCCTACGAGCAGTACTTC.

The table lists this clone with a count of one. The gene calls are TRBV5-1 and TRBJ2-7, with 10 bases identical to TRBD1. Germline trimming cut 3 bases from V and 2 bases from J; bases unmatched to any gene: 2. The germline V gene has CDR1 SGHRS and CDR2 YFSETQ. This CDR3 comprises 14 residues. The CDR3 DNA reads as TGCGCCAGCAGCTGGGGACAGGGGCCCTACGAGCAGTACTTC. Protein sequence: CASSWGQGPYEQYF.

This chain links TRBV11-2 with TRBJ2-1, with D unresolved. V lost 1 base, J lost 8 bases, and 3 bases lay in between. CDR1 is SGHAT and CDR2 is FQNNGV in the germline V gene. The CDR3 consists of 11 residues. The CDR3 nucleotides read TGTGCCAGCAGCTTAGTCGATGAGCAGTTCTTC. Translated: CASSLVDEQFF.

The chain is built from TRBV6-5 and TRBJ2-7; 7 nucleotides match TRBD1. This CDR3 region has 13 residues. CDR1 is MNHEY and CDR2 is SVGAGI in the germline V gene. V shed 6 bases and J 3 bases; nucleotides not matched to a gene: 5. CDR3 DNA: TGTGCCAGCAGCTCGGGACAGCTCTACGAGCAGTACTTC. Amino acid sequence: CASSSGQLYEQYF.

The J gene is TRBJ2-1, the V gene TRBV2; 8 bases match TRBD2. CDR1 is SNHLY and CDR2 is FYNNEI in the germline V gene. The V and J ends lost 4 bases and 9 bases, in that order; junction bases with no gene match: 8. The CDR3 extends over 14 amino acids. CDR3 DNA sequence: TGTGCCAGCAGTGTCGGGAGGGCGGAGGGTGAGCAGTTCTTC. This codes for CASSVGRAEGEQFF.

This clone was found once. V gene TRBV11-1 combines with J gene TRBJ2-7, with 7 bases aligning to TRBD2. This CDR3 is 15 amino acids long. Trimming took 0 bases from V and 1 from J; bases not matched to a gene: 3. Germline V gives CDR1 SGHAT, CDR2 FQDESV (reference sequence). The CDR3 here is CASSLAGGISYEQYF. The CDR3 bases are TGTGCCAGCAGCTTAGCGGGGGGGATTTCCTACGAGCAGTACTTC.

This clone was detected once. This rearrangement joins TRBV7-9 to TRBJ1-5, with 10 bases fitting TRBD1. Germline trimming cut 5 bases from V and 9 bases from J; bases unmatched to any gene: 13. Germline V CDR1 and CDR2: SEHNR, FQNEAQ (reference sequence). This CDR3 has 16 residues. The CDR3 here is CASSLGQGGSAGPQHF. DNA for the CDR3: TGTGCCAGCAGCCTCGGACAGGGGGGATCGGCAGGGCCCCAGCATTTT.

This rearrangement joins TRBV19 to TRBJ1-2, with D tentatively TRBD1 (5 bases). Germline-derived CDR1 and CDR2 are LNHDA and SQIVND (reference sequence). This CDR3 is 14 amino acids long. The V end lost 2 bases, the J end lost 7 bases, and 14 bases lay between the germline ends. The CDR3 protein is CASSINSDNPGYTF. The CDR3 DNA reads TGTGCCAGTAGTATAAATTCGGACAACCCTGGCTACACCTTC.

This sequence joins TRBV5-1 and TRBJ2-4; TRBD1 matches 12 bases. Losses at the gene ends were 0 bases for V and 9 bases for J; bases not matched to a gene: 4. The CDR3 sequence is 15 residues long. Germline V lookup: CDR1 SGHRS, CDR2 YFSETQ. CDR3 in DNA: TGCGCCAGCAGCTTGGGGGACAGGGGGCGAGGCATTCAGTACTTC. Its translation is CASSLGDRGRGIQYF.

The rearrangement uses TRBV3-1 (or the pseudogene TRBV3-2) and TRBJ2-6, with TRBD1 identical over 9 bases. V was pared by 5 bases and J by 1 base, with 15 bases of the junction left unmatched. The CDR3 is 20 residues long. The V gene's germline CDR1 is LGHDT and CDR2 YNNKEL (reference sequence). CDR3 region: CASSKAPGTGHRSGANVLTF. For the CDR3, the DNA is TGTGCCAGCAGCAAAGCCCCCGGGACAGGGCACCGATCTGGGGCCAACGTCCTGACTTTC.